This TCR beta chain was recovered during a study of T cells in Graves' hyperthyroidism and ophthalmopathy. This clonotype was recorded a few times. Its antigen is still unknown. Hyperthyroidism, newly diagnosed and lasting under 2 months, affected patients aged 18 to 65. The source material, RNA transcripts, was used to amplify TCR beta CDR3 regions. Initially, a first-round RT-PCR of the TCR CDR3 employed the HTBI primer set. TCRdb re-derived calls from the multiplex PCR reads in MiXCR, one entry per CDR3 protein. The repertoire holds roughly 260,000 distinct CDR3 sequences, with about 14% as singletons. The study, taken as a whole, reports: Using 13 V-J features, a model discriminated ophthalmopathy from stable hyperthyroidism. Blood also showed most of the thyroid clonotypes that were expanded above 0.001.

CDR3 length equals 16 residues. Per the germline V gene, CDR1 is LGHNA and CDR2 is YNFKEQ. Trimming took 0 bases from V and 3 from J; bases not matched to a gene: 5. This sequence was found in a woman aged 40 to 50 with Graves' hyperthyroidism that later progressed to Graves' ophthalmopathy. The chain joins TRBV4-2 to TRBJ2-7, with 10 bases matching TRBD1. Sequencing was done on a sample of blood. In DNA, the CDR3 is TGTGCCAGCAGCCAAGACCCCGGGACAGGGGACTACGAGCAGTACTTC. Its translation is CASSQDPGTGDYEQYF.